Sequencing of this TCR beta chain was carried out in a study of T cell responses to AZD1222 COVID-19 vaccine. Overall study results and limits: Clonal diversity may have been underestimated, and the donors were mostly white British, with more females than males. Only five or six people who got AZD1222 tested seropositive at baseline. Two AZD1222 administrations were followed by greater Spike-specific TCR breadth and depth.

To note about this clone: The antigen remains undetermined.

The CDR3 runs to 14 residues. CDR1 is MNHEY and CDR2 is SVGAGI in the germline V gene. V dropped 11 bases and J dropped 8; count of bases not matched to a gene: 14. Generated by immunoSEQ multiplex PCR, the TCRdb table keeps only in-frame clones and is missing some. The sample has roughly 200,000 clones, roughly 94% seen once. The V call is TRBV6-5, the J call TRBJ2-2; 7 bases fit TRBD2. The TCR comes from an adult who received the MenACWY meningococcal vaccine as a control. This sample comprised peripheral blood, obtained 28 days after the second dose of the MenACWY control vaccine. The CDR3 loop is CAVSGLDSRGELFF. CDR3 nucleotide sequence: TGTGCCGTCAGCGGACTAGACTCGAGGGGGGAGCTGTTTTTT.